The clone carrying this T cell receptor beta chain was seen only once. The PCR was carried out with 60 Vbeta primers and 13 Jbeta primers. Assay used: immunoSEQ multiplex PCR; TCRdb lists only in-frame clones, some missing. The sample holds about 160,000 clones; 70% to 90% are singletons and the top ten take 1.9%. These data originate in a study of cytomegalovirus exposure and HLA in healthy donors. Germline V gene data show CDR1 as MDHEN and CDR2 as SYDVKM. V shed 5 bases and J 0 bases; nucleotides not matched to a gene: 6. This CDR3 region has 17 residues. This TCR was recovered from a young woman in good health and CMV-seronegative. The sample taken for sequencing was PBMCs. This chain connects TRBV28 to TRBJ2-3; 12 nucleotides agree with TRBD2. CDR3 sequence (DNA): TGTGCCAGCAGTCCCACTAGCGGGAGGCCAAGCACAGATACGCAGTATTTT. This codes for CASSPTSGRPSTDTQYF.